Following are 29 T cell receptor beta chains from one sample sequenced in a study of T cell repertoires in ileal Crohn's disease (dated by TCRdb to about 2019). Library construction relied on the immunoSEQ multiplex PCR assay. In its TCRdb copy, this immuneACCESS table keeps in-frame sequences only and misses some clones. Where compared with another copy, unresolved V genes explain less than half of these, and the others have no known cause. This sample lists roughly 8,700 clones; 75% to 85% were detected once. The ten largest account for about 10% of the sample. The time point label on this specimen signifies: inflamed ileum from the surgical specimen. Sequencing was performed on ileal tissue. The receptors were sampled from an adult with Crohn's disease.

In this sample, this clone turned up a few times. This sequence joins TRBV7-8 and TRBJ1-5; 8 nucleotides match TRBD1. The V and J ends lost 5 bases and 0 bases, in that order; junction bases with no gene match: 9. Germline CDR1 and CDR2: SGHVS and FQNEAQ. The CDR3 contains 17 residues. This CDR3 reads CASSPGTGRYSNQPQHF. The CDR3 DNA is TGTGCCAGCAGCCCGGGGACAGGCAGATATAGCAATCAGCCCCAGCATTTT.

The rearrangement joins TRBV18 to TRBJ2-1, with 11 nucleotides matching TRBD2. The CDR3 extends over 15 amino acids. Germline trimming cut 3 bases from V and 6 bases from J; bases unmatched to any gene: 4. Germline V lookup: CDR1 KGHSH, CDR2 LQKENI. The CDR3 DNA is TGTGCCAGCTCACCTAAACTAGCGGGAGCCAATGAGCAGTTCTTC. It encodes CASSPKLAGANEQFF.

The rearrangement links TRBV6-4 to TRBJ2-3; 8 bases line up with TRBD2. V dropped 4 bases and J dropped 1; count of bases not matched to a gene: 1. The CDR3 length is 14 residues. Germline CDR1 is MRHNA and CDR2 is SNTAGT. This CDR3 is CASSVSGGTDTQYF. CDR3 coding DNA: TGTGCCAGCAGTGTTAGCGGGGGCACAGATACGCAGTATTTT.

The V and J genes are TRBV11-3 and TRBJ1-5; D gene unclear. V lost 5 bases, J lost 2 bases, and 16 bases lay in between. Germline loops: CDR1 SGHNT, CDR2 YENEEA. The CDR3 has 16 amino acids. CDR3 sequence (DNA): TGTGCCAGCAGCCTTCCGACTGATCCCGGCAATCAGCCCCAGCATTTT. Translated: CASSLPTDPGNQPQHF.

This clone was seen once. The chain is built from TRBV7-8 and TRBJ1-2; the D gene is possibly TRBD1 (6 bases). Trimming left V 3 bases short and J 5 bases short, with 16 bases between. CDR3 size: 15 residues. Per the germline V gene, CDR1 is SGHVS and CDR2 is FQNEAQ. CDR3 amino acids: CASSFLGRQEYGYTF. CDR3 nucleotide sequence: TGTGCCAGCAGCTTTTTGGGGAGACAGGAATATGGCTACACCTTC. The whole variable domain, filled in from reference TRBV7-8 and TRBJ1-2, reads GAGVSQSPRYKVAKRGQDVALRCDPISGHVSLFWYQQALGQGPEFLTYFQNEAQLDKSGLPSDRFFAERPEGSVSTLKIQRTQQEDSAVYLCASSFLGRQEYGYTFGSGTRLTVV.

The CDR3 reads CASSVGGRIGETQYF. CDR3 DNA sequence: TGTGCCAGCAGCGTTGGGGGGAGGATAGGGGAGACCCAGTACTTC. The chain recombines TRBV9 with TRBJ2-5; D is possibly TRBD2 (6 bases). The CDR3 has 15 residues. Germline V CDR1 and CDR2: SGDLS, YYNGEE. The V end was cut by 2 bases, the J end by 5 bases, with 16 bases between.

The chain has TRBV18 and TRBJ2-1; D is possibly TRBD1 (6 bases). CDR1 KGHSH and CDR2 LQKENI come from the germline V gene. The CDR3 is 14 residues long. The germline V and J ends were trimmed by 4 bases and 6 bases, with 13 bases remaining between them. The CDR3 loop is CASSRGTLSNEQFF. In DNA form, the CDR3 reads TGTGCCAGCTCACGAGGGACACTGAGCAATGAGCAGTTCTTC.

The chain's CDR3 is CASSERRQGADEQFF. The CDR3 DNA sequence: TGTGCCAGCAGTGAAAGAAGACAGGGGGCCGATGAGCAGTTCTTC. This chain uses TRBV2 with TRBJ2-1, with 10 bases matching TRBD1. This CDR3 contains 15 residues. Germline CDR1 is SNHLY and CDR2 is FYNNEI. J gave up 8 bases and V 2 bases, and 6 bases lay outside the gene matches.

This clone was seen only once. The chain recombines TRBV19 with TRBJ1-1; perhaps TRBD1 as D (5 bases). The CDR3 totals 15 residues. The ends were cut back, 6 bases at V and 2 bases at J, with 16 bases in the middle. The germline gives CDR1 LNHDA, CDR2 SQIVND (reference sequence). The CDR3 is CASSRRAGFNTEAFF. In DNA form, the CDR3 reads TGTGCCAGTAGCCGCAGGGCAGGGTTTAACACTGAAGCTTTCTTT. Based on the CDR3 plus reference TRBV19 and TRBJ1-1, the full variable domain is DGGITQSPKYLFRKEGQNVTLSCEQNLNHDAMYWYRQDPGQGLRLIYYSQIVNDFQKGDIAEGYSVSREKKESFPLTVTSAQKNPTAFYLCASSRRAGFNTEAFFGQGTRLTVV.

CDR3 bases: TGTGCCAGCAGCTTACAGGGAGCAGTCGAGGACGAGCAGTACTTC. Its protein product is CASSLQGAVEDEQYF. The V gene is TRBV7-3, the J gene TRBJ2-7, with D perhaps being TRBD1 or TRBD2 (5 bases each). Trimming cost V 2 bases and J 5 bases, with 16 bases left between them. The CDR3 sequence is 15 residues long. Germline V lookup: CDR1 SGHTA, CDR2 FQGTGA.

CDR3 nucleotides: TGTGCCAGCCAGAATACCCCCAGGACTGAAGCTTTCTTT. Translating gives CASQNTPRTEAFF. The V gene is TRBV27, the J gene TRBJ1-1; no reliable D call. From germline, CDR1 is MNHEY and CDR2 SMNVEV (reference sequence). V gave up 8 bases and J gave up 5 bases, with 15 bases separating them. CDR3 size: 13 residues.

The gene calls are TRBV28 and TRBJ1-1; D not certain. CDR1 and CDR2 (germline): MDHEN, SYDVKM. The CDR3 covers 15 residues. V lost 8 bases, J lost 1 base, and 17 bases lay in between. The CDR3 is CASRVLRAGNTEAFF. CDR3 sequence (DNA): TGTGCCAGCCGTGTATTGAGGGCAGGGAACACTGAAGCTTTCTTT.

This clone appeared a few times. J is TRBJ1-6 and V is TRBV6-1; maybe TRBD1 (6 bases). Trimming cost V 8 bases and J 7 bases, with 15 bases left between them. CDR3 length equals 14 residues. Germline V gene lookup returns CDR1 MNHNS and CDR2 SASEGT. The CDR3 sequence: CASAEQGSNSPLHF. CDR3 nucleotide sequence: TGTGCCAGCGCCGAACAGGGCTCGAATTCACCCCTCCACTTT.

V is TRBV7-2 and J is TRBJ2-7; 11 bases are shared with TRBD2. Trimming took 3 bases from V and 1 from J; bases not matched to a gene: 8. The CDR3 sequence is 17 residues long. Germline V CDR1 and CDR2: SGHTA, FQGNSA. The CDR3 reads CASSFHSGGGNSYEQYF. CDR3 in DNA: TGTGCCAGCAGCTTTCATAGCGGGGGGGGTAATTCCTACGAGCAGTACTTC.

By sample fraction, this clone is medium-sized (0.01 to 0.1%). This chain joins TRBV5-5 and TRBJ1-2; tentative D call: TRBD1 (6 bases). There are 15 residues in the CDR3. The V gene lost 4 bases and the J gene lost 0 bases, with 13 bases spanning the gap. Germline V CDR1 and CDR2: SGHKS, YYEKEE (reference sequence). CDR3 in DNA: TGTGCCAGCAGCCTTCCGGGACAAACTAACTATGGCTACACCTTC. Its protein is CASSLPGQTNYGYTF.

This clone was observed a single time. This CDR3 is CASSLTGRPYEQYF. CDR3 coding DNA: TGTGCCAGCAGCTTGACTGGTAGGCCCTACGAGCAGTACTTC. This rearrangement joins TRBV5-4 to TRBJ2-7; D not certain. The CDR3 extends over 14 amino acids. Trimming shortened V by 1 base and J by 2 bases, and 10 bases separated the two germline ends. CDR1 and CDR2 (germline): SGHNT, YYREEE (reference sequence).

The rearrangement joins TRBV2 to TRBJ2-7; D is perhaps TRBD1 or TRBD2 (5 bases each). The CDR3 runs 15 residues. CDR1 is SNHLY, CDR2 FYNNEI, per germline. Trimming took 1 base from V and 3 from J, leaving 13 bases between them. The CDR3 here is CASSEGGAGLYEQYF. CDR3 coding DNA: TGTGCCAGCAGTGAAGGAGGGGCGGGCCTCTACGAGCAGTACTTC.

This rearrangement joins TRBV7-2 to TRBJ1-1; D is unclear. Germline V gene data show CDR1 as SGHTA and CDR2 as FQGNSA. The CDR3 length is 13 residues. V lost 6 bases to trimming and J lost 3 bases, with 11 bases between them. The CDR3 DNA follows: TGTGCCAGCAGGTATTATCTCGACACTGAAGCTTTCTTT. Its translation is CASRYYLDTEAFF.

The chain has TRBV6-5 and TRBJ1-1; D gene ambiguous. The germline V and J ends were trimmed by 7 bases and 1 base, with 13 bases remaining between them. The CDR3 totals 14 residues. From germline, CDR1 is MNHEY and CDR2 SVGAGI. The CDR3 protein is CASTEIHGNTEAFF. In DNA, the CDR3 is TGTGCCAGCACCGAAATTCACGGGAACACTGAAGCTTTCTTT.

CDR3 DNA: TGTGCCAGCAATAGGAACAAGAACACCGGGGAGCTGTTTTTT. Protein sequence: CASNRNKNTGELFF. This sequence joins TRBV2 and TRBJ2-2; D is uncertain. Trimming shortened V by 7 bases and J by 1 base, and 10 bases separated the two germline ends. The CDR3 runs to 14 residues. Germline V gene lookup returns CDR1 SNHLY and CDR2 FYNNEI.

The V and J genes are TRBV7-2 and TRBJ2-1; D call uncertain. The germline V and J ends were trimmed by 1 base and 7 bases, with 8 bases remaining between them. CDR1 is SGHTA and CDR2 is FQGNSA in the germline V gene. This CDR3 is built from 13 residues. The CDR3 DNA follows: TGTGCCAGCAGCTTAGGCCCCCGGAATGAGCAGTTCTTC. Translation: CASSLGPRNEQFF.

The V call is TRBV27, the J call TRBJ1-5; D is perhaps TRBD1 (6 bases). Trimming removed 8 bases from V and 7 bases from J, with 15 bases in between. Germline V gene sequence: CDR1 MNHEY, CDR2 SMNVEV (reference sequence). This CDR3 has 13 amino acids. The CDR3 sequence is CASRDSGAQPQHF. The CDR3 nucleotides read TGTGCCAGCCGCGATTCAGGGGCGCAGCCCCAGCATTTT.

This sequence joins TRBV4-1 and TRBJ1-5; the D gene is possibly TRBD1 (6 bases). Germline-derived CDR1 and CDR2 are MGHRA and YSYEKL. This CDR3 has 13 amino acids. Trimming took off 4 bases at V and 7 bases at J, with 11 bases between the two ends. The CDR3 nucleotides read TGCGCCAGCAGCCTAGGGGGAGGGCAGCCCCAGCATTTT. It specifies CASSLGGGQPQHF.

The J gene is TRBJ2-5, the V gene TRBV7-2; 7 bases agree with TRBD2. Losses at the gene ends were 1 base for V and 4 bases for J; bases not matched to a gene: 3. The CDR3 runs 14 residues. Germline CDR1 reads SGHTA; CDR2 reads FQGNSA. In DNA form, the CDR3 reads TGTGCCAGCAGCTTAGACCGCGGGGGAGAGACCCAGTACTTC. It encodes CASSLDRGGETQYF.

This clone was detected a few times. This chain joins TRBV27 and TRBJ1-3; D is unresolved. CDR1 is MNHEY and CDR2 is SMNVEV in the germline V gene (reference sequence). The CDR3 has 14 amino acids. Trimming took 6 bases from V and 7 from J, leaving 16 bases between them. The CDR3 spells CASSPLGYGNTIYF. The CDR3 DNA reads TGTGCCAGCAGCCCCTTGGGTTATGGGAACACCATATATTTT.

The rearrangement links TRBV27 to TRBJ2-2; 9 bases align to TRBD1. Germline assignment: CDR1 MNHEY and CDR2 SMNVEV (reference sequence). This CDR3 has 15 amino acids. V dropped 3 bases and J dropped 4; count of bases not matched to a gene: 3. CDR3 in amino acids: CASSFGTGSTGELFF. The CDR3, as DNA: TGTGCCAGCAGTTTTGGGACAGGGTCCACCGGGGAGCTGTTTTTT.

As regards this clone: A far larger clone is one base from this, pointing to a likely read error. This chain uses TRBV2 with TRBJ2-7; 8 bases match TRBD2. CDR1 and CDR2 (germline): SNHLY, FYNNEI. The CDR3 extends over 14 amino acids. For the CDR3, the DNA is TGTGCCAGCGCAGTTGGACTAGCTCTCTACGAGCGGTACTTC. Its translation is CASAVGLALYERYF.

The J gene is TRBJ1-5, the V gene TRBV6-1; maybe TRBD1 (5 bases). Germline V gene data show CDR1 as MNHNS and CDR2 as SASEGT. The CDR3 runs to 15 residues. Trimming left V 6 bases short and J 2 bases short, with 14 bases between. CDR3 in amino acids: CASRAVGTRNQPQHF. In DNA, the CDR3 is TGTGCCAGCAGGGCGGTCGGGACGCGCAATCAGCCCCAGCATTTT.

The V gene is TRBV7-2, the J gene TRBJ2-1; unclear D gene. The germline V gene has CDR1 SGHTA and CDR2 FQGNSA. This CDR3 comprises 14 residues. Trimming stripped 2 bases from V and 3 bases from J, with 8 bases between. DNA of the CDR3: TGTGCCAGCAGCTTAAGGGATCTCTACAATGAGCAGTTCTTC. This encodes CASSLRDLYNEQFF.